Below, one TCR beta chain is given with its context. Antigen unknown. Clones were read by immunoSEQ multiplex PCR, and TCRdb kept only the in-frame ones, dropping some. The sample consists of around 140,000 clones, 80% to 95% of them appearing once. Germline CDR1 and CDR2: LNHDA and SQIVND (reference sequence). Trimming removed 4 bases from V and 2 bases from J, with 18 bases in between. The CDR3 is 16 residues long. These data originate in a study of T cell responses to AZD1222 COVID-19 vaccine. The study, taken as a whole, reports: Clonal diversity was possibly underestimated, and white British individuals and females predominated among donors.

The J gene is TRBJ2-7, the V gene TRBV19; D might be TRBD2 (6 bases). The input for sequencing was peripheral blood, taken 28 days after the second AZD1222 dose. This sequence originates from an adult who received the AZD1222 COVID-19 vaccine. This CDR3 is CASSTRRGTGTYEQYF. In nucleotides, the CDR3 is TGTGCCAGTAGTACCCGGAGGGGTACGGGTACCTACGAGCAGTACTTC.